Listed below are T cell receptor beta chains from one sample, sequenced in a study of shared clonotypes between healthy human individuals. Produced via immunoSEQ multiplex PCR; TCRdb's table is partial and in-frame only. The table includes 2 million to 2.5 million clones, 90% to 95% detected once. Sequenced: naive CD4+ T cells sorted from blood. These receptor sequences come from a man between 18 and 35 years old in good health. Both conserved end residues are trimmed from each CDR3. Each record gives: J gene, V gene, CDR3 protein.

j_call: TRBJ1-5; v_call: TRBV11-3; cdr3_aa: ASSYGSQPQH
j_call: TRBJ1-5; v_call: TRBV5-8; cdr3_aa: ASSFRGPRVDQPQH
j_call: TRBJ2-2; v_call: TRBV9; cdr3_aa: ASSSGTGGSGELF
j_call: TRBJ1-2; v_call: TRBV28; cdr3_aa: ASSSEFTNYGYT
j_call: TRBJ1-2; v_call: TRBV11-2; cdr3_aa: ASSLDSHYGYT
j_call: TRBJ2-1; v_call: TRBV5-1; cdr3_aa: ASSFSGTSGSHEQF
j_call: TRBJ2-5; v_call: TRBV27; cdr3_aa: ASRDSGSETQY
j_call: TRBJ1-2; v_call: TRBV6-5; cdr3_aa: ASNLLGQGKTGYT
j_call: TRBJ1-1; v_call: TRBV28; cdr3_aa: ASSLSVTGYTEAF
j_call: TRBJ2-1; v_call: TRBV27; cdr3_aa: ASSRGTVNEQF
j_call: TRBJ2-1; v_call: TRBV27; cdr3_aa: ASSSLDRGLVNEQF
j_call: TRBJ2-2; v_call: TRBV19; cdr3_aa: ASSIIGQGDGELF
j_call: TRBJ2-7; v_call: TRBV30; cdr3_aa: AWRTLAGGSYEQY
j_call: TRBJ2-5; v_call: TRBV5-1; cdr3_aa: ASSLYGVGETQY
j_call: TRBJ1-6; v_call: TRBV7-9; cdr3_aa: ASSPRASSYNSPLH
j_call: TRBJ1-6; v_call: TRBV6-6; cdr3_aa: ASRDGNSPLH
j_call: TRBJ2-6; v_call: TRBV5-1; cdr3_aa: ASSFSLSGANVLT
j_call: TRBJ2-1; v_call: TRBV2; cdr3_aa: ASRPTSSPYNEQF